The rows below give T cell receptor beta chains drawn from one sample of a study of T cells in Graves' hyperthyroidism and ophthalmopathy. TCRdb processed the multiplex PCR reads anew with MiXCR; each CDR3 protein has one entry. The table records 350,000 or so distinct CDR3 sequences, 15% to 20% of them present only once. Sequenced input: blood. The receptors were sampled from a woman between 35 and 50 years old with Graves' ophthalmopathy. Each CDR3 is given with its conserved first and last residue.

TRBJ2-5 TRBV12-3/TRBV12-4 CASSLRRYQETQYF
TRBJ2-2 TRBV7-2 CASTRRGEGSGELFF
TRBJ1-1 TRBV15 CATSRDKNTEAFF
TRBJ2-5 TRBV6-1 CASSAGTVFRETQYF
TRBJ1-2 TRBV29-1 CSVEVTGDGLVNGYTF
TRBJ1-1 TRBV2 CASRLQGLAFF
TRBJ2-6 TRBV10-3 CAISESGGSGANVLTF
TRBJ1-2 TRBV6-1 CASTRTGTGSYTF
TRBJ1-1 TRBV9 CASSTGQGATEAFF
TRBJ1-1 TRBV5-1 CASSLQGQKNTEAFF
TRBJ2-3 TRBV30 CAWSRTREADTQYF
TRBJ1-1 TRBV12-5 CASGLEGQGEAFF
TRBJ2-5 TRBV11-2 CASSLVTQWETQYF
TRBJ1-5 TRBV7-2 CASSFRTGGEPQHF
TRBJ1-2 TRBV6-5 CASSYSGGYGYTF
TRBJ1-5 TRBV6-5 CASRGTANSNQPQHF
TRBJ2-5 TRBV7-9 CASSLLAGGLETQYF
TRBJ2-2 TRBV19 CASSILRTEKTGELFF
TRBJ2-7 TRBV28 CASSSVGYDLFSYEQYF
TRBJ2-2 TRBV7-6 CASSLRLAGGTGELFF
TRBJ1-1 TRBV28 CASSGMTVNTEAFF
TRBJ1-5 TRBV9 CASSGGQSDQPQHF
TRBJ1-1 TRBV6-5 CASTHWSGVAFF
TRBJ1-2 TRBV6-2/TRBV6-3 CASSDGTDYGYTF
TRBJ2-7 TRBV6-2/TRBV6-3 CASSYYSGYEQYF
TRBJ2-6 TRBV6-1 CASCGESTAANVLTF
TRBJ1-3 TRBV18 CASSPLRDRADTIYF
TRBJ1-1 TRBV3-1 CASSQSAAEAFF
TRBJ1-1 TRBV7-2 CASSLAYRGQGTEAFF
TRBJ2-7 TRBV12-3/TRBV12-4 CASSLGLGGEQYF
TRBJ2-7 TRBV19 CASSIGGGIDEQYF
TRBJ2-7 TRBV27 CASSLEGTSGHYEQYF
TRBJ2-5 TRBV6-1 CASTEGGVETQYF
TRBJ2-7 TRBV19 CASSIVLAYEQYF
TRBJ1-5 TRBV2 CASTPVDRVSNQPQHF